These 14 T cell receptor beta chains were sequenced from one sample in a study of molecular identifiers for immune sequencing clone quantification. TCRdb used MiXCR to reprocess the PCR reads, holding one entry per CDR3 protein. The sample shows more than 250,000 distinct CDR3 sequences, 20% to 25% of them seen only once. Material for sequencing was naive CD8+ T cells from blood, with Jurkat cell RNA spiked in. Subset given: FACS-sorted CD8+CD4-CCR7+CD45RA+ naive T cells. These receptors came from a human donor in good health. Some libraries in this study had Jurkat cell RNA spiked in.

The chain combines TRBV12-3 or TRBV12-4 with TRBJ2-6; perhaps D is TRBD1 or TRBD2 (6 bases each). Trimming took 1 base from V and 2 from J, leaving 12 bases between them. This CDR3 has 17 residues. The CDR3 loop is CASSLGGGGTGANVLTF. CDR3 in DNA: TGTGCCAGCAGTTTAGGCGGAGGGGGGACTGGGGCCAACGTCCTGACTTTC.

The chain couples TRBV4-1 to TRBJ1-5; D possibly corresponds to TRBD1 (5 bases). The germline gives CDR1 MGHRA, CDR2 YSYEKL. The V end lost 5 bases, the J end lost 2 bases, and 16 bases lay between the germline ends. There are 16 residues in the CDR3. The CDR3 sequence: CASSTGPPGGNQPQHF. The CDR3 DNA is TGCGCCAGCAGCACCGGGCCCCCGGGGGGCAATCAGCCCCAGCATTTT.

Details on this clonotype: Germline and junction disagree at one end, which may indicate a read error. The rearrangement uses TRBV19 and TRBJ2-6; D may match TRBD1 or TRBD2 (5 bases each). The CDR3 extends over 15 amino acids. Looked up from germline, CDR1 is LNHDA and CDR2 is SQIVND (reference sequence). CDR3 amino acids: CASSLLAHGANALTF. For the CDR3, the DNA is TGTGCCAGTAGTTTATTGGCTCACGGGGCCAACGCCCTGACTTTC. Together with reference TRBV19 and TRBJ2-6, the CDR3 gives the full variable domain: DGGITQSPKYLFRKEGQNVTLSCEQNLNHDAMYWYRQDPGQGLRLIYYSQIVNDFQKGDIAEGYSVSREKKESFPLTVTSAQKNPTAFYLCASSLLAHGANALTFGAGSRLTVL.

In this sample, this clonotype turned up many times. This rearrangement joins TRBV30 to TRBJ1-4; D might be TRBD1 (6 bases). CDR1 and CDR2 from the germline V gene are GTSNPN and SVGIG (reference sequence). The CDR3 runs 14 residues. Trimming removed 2 bases from V and 2 bases from J, with 9 bases in between. The CDR3 is CAWSTGQTNEKLFF. The CDR3 DNA is TGTGCCTGGAGTACCGGACAGACTAATGAAAAACTGTTTTTT.

This clonotype has a count of ten or more. V and J are TRBV7-2 and TRBJ2-1, with 7 nucleotides matching TRBD2. CDR3 length: 16 amino acids. V lost 5 bases, J lost 5 bases, and 12 bases stayed unmatched. The germline V gene has CDR1 SGHTA and CDR2 FQGNSA. CDR3 in amino acids: CASSQSHGAGDNEQFF. The CDR3 DNA sequence: TGTGCCAGCAGCCAAAGCCACGGGGCGGGGGACAATGAGCAGTTCTTC.

The J gene is TRBJ2-7, the V gene TRBV27; 9 bases are a match to TRBD1. Looked up from germline, CDR1 is MNHEY and CDR2 is SMNVEV (reference sequence). The J segment lost 7 bases and the V segment lost 7 bases, leaving 11 bases of the junction unmatched. This CDR3 is 14 amino acids long. DNA for the CDR3: TGTGCCAGCATGCCGGGACAGGGTCTCGGTGAGCAGTACTTC. Translated: CASMPGQGLGEQYF.

There are many counts of this clonotype. V and J are TRBV5-1 and TRBJ2-3; D call uncertain. Germline V lookup: CDR1 SGHRS, CDR2 YFSETQ. V was clipped by 0 bases and J by 2 bases, with 10 bases between them. This CDR3 region has 15 residues. In DNA form, the CDR3 reads TGCGCCAGCAGCTTGGACGGGTACCTCACAGATACGCAGTATTTT. It encodes CASSLDGYLTDTQYF.

About this clonotype: A much bigger clone sits one base away, suggesting this may be a read error. V usage is TRBV7-6 and J usage is TRBJ2-7; D is possibly TRBD1 (5 bases). Trimming removed 4 bases at V and 3 bases at J, with 13 bases between. The germline CDR1 and CDR2 sequences are SGHVS and FNYEAQ. The CDR3 contains 14 residues. DNA for the CDR3: TGTGCCAGCAGCTCAACGGCAGGGTTCTACGAGCAGTACTTC. It yields the protein CASSSTAGFYEQYF.

This clonotype appeared many times. The rearrangement links TRBV5-4 to TRBJ2-5; 8 bases are shared with TRBD1. The CDR3 contains 14 residues. CDR1 and CDR2 from the germline V gene are SGHNT and YYREEE (reference sequence). V was clipped by 5 bases and J by 3 bases; unmatched bases: 6. CDR3 in amino acids: CASSPGQGEETQYF. The DNA for the CDR3 is TGTGCCAGCAGTCCAGGACAGGGAGAAGAGACCCAGTACTTC.

This clonotype was observed many times. The chain employs TRBV4-1 and TRBJ1-4, with D unresolved. V lost 1 base to trimming and J lost 5 bases, with 14 bases between them. This CDR3 comprises 16 residues. The germline gives CDR1 MGHRA, CDR2 YSYEKL. The CDR3 sequence: CASSQAYTARNEKLFF. CDR3 nucleotides: TGCGCCAGCAGCCAAGCCTATACCGCAAGGAATGAAAAACTGTTTTTT.

Remarks on this clonotype: A much bigger clone sits one base away, suggesting this may be a read error. This chain links TRBV30 with TRBJ2-7; unclear D gene. Germline-derived CDR1 and CDR2 are GTSNPN and SVGIG (reference sequence). This CDR3 is built from 13 residues. The V end was cut by 1 base, the J end by 9 bases, with 16 bases between. Here the CDR3 DNA reads TGTGCCTGGAGTGAAAGCTTTGGAGACGGGCAGTACTTC. Its translation: CAWSESFGDGQYF.

The sample holds many counts of this clonotype. V is TRBV6-6 and J is TRBJ2-7; no clear D. V dropped 6 bases and J dropped 5 bases, with 5 bases sitting between them. The germline V gene encodes CDR1 MNHNY and CDR2 SVGAGI (reference sequence). CDR3 length: 10 amino acids. CDR3 protein: CASRDNEQYF. The CDR3 DNA sequence: TGTGCCAGCAGGGATAACGAGCAGTACTTC.

This sequence joins TRBV6-2 or TRBV6-3 and TRBJ1-2; possibly TRBD1 for D (6 bases). From germline, CDR1 is MNHEY and CDR2 SVGEGT. The CDR3 has 14 residues. Between the trimmed V and J ends, which lost 2 bases and 7 bases, there was a span of 14 bases. CDR3 sequence reads: CASSYELGAGGYTF. The CDR3 DNA reads as TGTGCCAGCAGTTACGAACTGGGGGCAGGTGGCTACACCTTC.

Concerning this clonotype itself: A much larger clone sits a single nucleotide away, making a read error possible. This chain uses TRBV12-3 or TRBV12-4 with TRBJ2-2; 10 bases align to TRBD1. The CDR3 is 15 residues long. As DNA, the CDR3 is TGTGCCAGCAGTCCCGGACAGGGGGACACCAGGGAGCTGTTTTTT. This sequence encodes CASSPGQGDTRELFF.